Below, 20 T cell receptor beta chains from the same sample are listed, as sequenced in a study of metastatic and nonmetastatic thyroid tumors. Before thyroid surgery, none of the patients had received any treatment. TCRdb re-called clones from the PCR reads using MiXCR. The top ten hold roughly 19% of the sample, which has approximately 20,000 clones, roughly 33% seen once. Material: adjacent normal tissue. Every receptor here comes from a female donor with papillary thyroid cancer or a benign thyroid nodule (not recorded which). Some clones in this sample may be carry-over from other donors' samples.

The CDR3 loop is CASSFSPGGSDSPLHF. For the CDR3, the DNA is TGCGCCAGCAGCTTTTCTCCCGGTGGTAGTGATTCACCCCTCCACTTT. The genes are TRBV5-1 and TRBJ1-6; D is unresolved. V lost 2 bases and J 8 bases, leaving 17 bases between the germline ends. The CDR3 loop spans 16 amino acids. The V gene's germline CDR1 is SGHRS and CDR2 YFSETQ.

The chain combines TRBV6-1 with TRBJ2-3; 9 positions agree with TRBD2. After removal of 4 bases from V and 2 bases from J, the junction contained 7 bases not matched to a gene. CDR1 and CDR2 (germline): MNHNS, SASEGT. There are 16 residues in the CDR3. The CDR3 here is CASSGLRTSDTDTQYF. CDR3 nucleotide sequence: TGTGCCAGCAGTGGCCTGAGGACTAGCGACACAGATACGCAGTATTTT.

Relative to its sample, this clone is medium-sized (0.01 to 0.1%). V and J are TRBV3-1 and TRBJ1-2; D is undetermined. The CDR3 contains 12 residues. Germline V gives CDR1 LGHDT, CDR2 YNNKEL (reference sequence). Trimming took 1 base from V and 10 from J, leaving 10 bases between them. CDR3 bases: TGTGCCAGCAGCCAAGGCAAGGGCGCCTACACCTTC. Translating it yields CASSQGKGAYTF.

The chain carries TRBV28 and TRBJ2-7; either TRBD1 or TRBD2 may fit D (5 bases each). Trimming removed 6 bases at V and 6 bases at J, with 18 bases between. The CDR3 consists of 14 residues. Looked up from germline, CDR1 is MDHEN and CDR2 is SYDVKM. The CDR3 sequence: CASRGLGRIVEQYF. CDR3 coding DNA: TGTGCCAGCAGGGGCCTGGGACGGATTGTCGAGCAGTACTTC.

This clone was seen only a few times. This chain joins TRBV6-2 or TRBV6-3 and TRBJ2-3; a possible D gene is TRBD2 (6 bases). The CDR3 contains 18 residues. Germline V gene sequence: CDR1 MNHEY, CDR2 SVGEGT. The V gene lost 0 bases and the J gene lost 6 bases, with 22 bases spanning the gap. CDR3 protein: CASSYSDPSDTPTDTQYF. The CDR3 DNA reads as TGTGCCAGCAGTTACTCGGACCCTAGCGACACACCCACGGATACGCAGTATTTT.

The gene calls are TRBV7-9 and TRBJ2-7; 7 positions agree with TRBD1. CDR1 is SEHNR, CDR2 FQNEAQ, per germline (reference sequence). V was pared by 1 base and J by 3 bases, with 3 bases of the junction left unmatched. The length of the CDR3 is 14 residues. CDR3 nucleotides: TGTGCCAGCAGCTTAGGGGACAGTTTCTACGAGCAGTACTTC. This codes for CASSLGDSFYEQYF.

The chain is built from TRBV5-1 and TRBJ1-6, with D tentatively TRBD1 (6 bases). This CDR3 contains 18 residues. The V end lost 4 bases, the J end lost 4 bases, and 21 bases lay between the germline ends. The V gene's germline CDR1 is SGHRS and CDR2 YFSETQ. CDR3 residues: CASSLIAGGRWYNSPLHF. CDR3 coding DNA: TGCGCCAGCAGCCTTATAGCGGGGGGCCGATGGTATAATTCACCCCTCCACTTT.

This rearrangement joins TRBV3-1 to TRBJ1-6; D ambiguous. Germline lookup yields CDR1 LGHDT and CDR2 YNNKEL (reference sequence). V lost 4 bases, J lost 7 bases, and 11 bases lay in between. The CDR3 spans 14 residues. The CDR3 reads CASSRREANSPLHF. The CDR3 DNA is TGTGCCAGCAGCCGAAGGGAAGCGAATTCACCCCTCCACTTT.

This clone was observed a few times. V is TRBV2 and J is TRBJ1-5; unclear D gene. Germline V lookup: CDR1 SNHLY, CDR2 FYNNEI. The length of the CDR3 is 13 residues. Trimming took off 6 bases at V and 1 base at J, with 7 bases between the two ends. The CDR3: CASRVKSNQPQHF. CDR3 in DNA: TGTGCCAGCAGGGTGAAAAGCAATCAGCCCCAGCATTTT.

This chain links TRBV28 with TRBJ1-1; D gene unclear. CDR1 and CDR2 from the germline V gene are MDHEN and SYDVKM. This CDR3 is 14 amino acids long. V lost 5 bases to trimming and J lost 2 bases, with 12 bases between them. CDR3 sequence (DNA): TGTGCCAGCAGTCAAACTGGGATTAACACTGAAGCTTTCTTT. This encodes CASSQTGINTEAFF.

This clone has a handful of counts. The chain carries TRBV6-2 or TRBV6-3 and TRBJ2-1, with D unresolved. V lost 7 bases and J 4 bases, leaving 17 bases between the germline ends. The CDR3 contains 15 residues. CDR1 MNHEY and CDR2 SVGEGT come from the germline V gene. The CDR3 sequence: CASITLHLIYNEQFF. The CDR3 coding sequence is TGTGCCAGCATTACCCTTCACCTTATTTACAATGAGCAGTTCTTC.

The gene calls are TRBV9 and TRBJ2-3, with 11 positions matching TRBD2. Germline V gives CDR1 SGDLS, CDR2 YYNGEE. The J segment lost 7 bases and the V segment lost 1 base, leaving 17 bases of the junction unmatched. This CDR3 has 19 residues. CDR3 region: CASSVNPGATSGMRNTQYF. As DNA, the CDR3 is TGTGCCAGCAGCGTAAACCCCGGTGCGACTAGCGGGATGCGGAATACGCAGTATTTT. Supplemented by reference TRBV9 and TRBJ2-3, the full variable domain reads DSGVTQTPKHLITATGQRVTLRCSPRSGDLSVYWYQQSLDQGLQFLIQYYNGEERAKGNILERFSAQQFPDLHSELNLSSLELGDSALYFCASSVNPGATSGMRNTQYFGPGTRLTVL.

V is TRBV28 and J is TRBJ2-7; D is uncertain. CDR3 length: 14 amino acids. The V end was cut by 3 bases, the J end by 0 bases, with 9 bases between. Germline assignment: CDR1 MDHEN and CDR2 SYDVKM. The CDR3 region has the DNA TGTGCCAGCAGTTTTTTAGTCAGCTCCTACGAGCAGTACTTC. Translating it yields CASSFLVSSYEQYF.

By sample share, this clone is medium-sized. The chain couples TRBV12-3 or TRBV12-4 to TRBJ2-3, with D perhaps given as TRBD1 or TRBD2 (5 bases each). V lost 3 bases and J lost 5, with 12 bases in between. This CDR3 region has 14 residues. CDR3 nucleotide sequence: TGTGCCAGCAGTTTCATGGGGGTAGGAGATACGCAGTATTTT. Encoded protein: CASSFMGVGDTQYF.

By sample fraction, this clone is large. The CDR3 DNA sequence: TGTGCCAGCAGAGGACTTGCCTACGAGCAGTACTTC. Translating it yields CASRGLAYEQYF. The chain couples TRBV6-1 to TRBJ2-7; D may be TRBD2 (5 bases). The germline V gene has CDR1 MNHNS and CDR2 SASEGT. The CDR3 runs to 12 residues. The germline V and J ends were trimmed by 6 bases and 2 bases, with 8 bases remaining between them.

This clone was counted many times. J is TRBJ1-1 and V is TRBV10-3; D remains unclear. The CDR3 is 14 amino acids. Germline values: CDR1 ENHRY, CDR2 SYGVKD. Trimming cost V 3 bases and J 1 base, with 9 bases left between them. CDR3 sequence (DNA): TGTGCCATCAGTGATTTCCAGCAGAACACTGAAGCTTTCTTT. Protein: CAISDFQQNTEAFF.

This sequence joins TRBV27 and TRBJ1-6; no reliable D call. V was trimmed by 7 bases and J by 9 bases, leaving 19 bases between them. Germline loops: CDR1 MNHEY, CDR2 SMNVEV (reference sequence). The CDR3 consists of 15 residues. The CDR3: CASTPWGEDGSPLHF. The DNA for the CDR3 is TGTGCCAGCACCCCGTGGGGAGAGGACGGTTCACCCCTCCACTTT.

The table lists this clone with a few counts. The chain recombines TRBV6-2 or TRBV6-3 with TRBJ1-2; 7 nucleotides line up with TRBD1. CDR3 length: 18 amino acids. Germline V gene lookup returns CDR1 MNHEY and CDR2 SVGEGT. V dropped 4 bases and J dropped 4; count of bases not matched to a gene: 18. The chain's CDR3 is CASSSMRDSSFSGYGYTF. In nucleotides, the CDR3 is TGTGCCAGCAGTTCAATGCGGGACAGCAGTTTTTCGGGCTATGGCTACACCTTC.

By share, this clone ranks as medium-sized. The rearrangement uses TRBV2 and TRBJ2-2; D may be TRBD2 (6 bases). From germline, CDR1 is SNHLY and CDR2 FYNNEI. V lost 7 bases to trimming and J lost 3 bases, with 12 bases between them. CDR3 length: 14 amino acids. In DNA, the CDR3 is TGTGCCAGCAAGCGGACTACCCACACCGGGGAGCTGTTTTTT. Its protein product is CASKRTTHTGELFF. Based on the CDR3 plus reference TRBV2 and TRBJ2-2, the full variable domain is EPEVTQTPSHQVTQMGQEVILRCVPISNHLYFYWYRQILGQKVEFLVSFYNNEISEKSEIFDDQFSVERPDGSNFTLKIRSTKLEDSAMYFCASKRTTHTGELFFGEGSRLTVL.

This rearrangement joins TRBV3-1 to TRBJ2-2, with unresolved D. V lost 5 bases and J lost 5, with 12 bases in between. The V gene's germline CDR1 is LGHDT and CDR2 YNNKEL (reference sequence). There are 14 residues in the CDR3. The CDR3: CASSLRVPTGELFF. CDR3 DNA: TGTGCCAGCAGCTTACGGGTCCCAACCGGGGAGCTGTTTTTT.